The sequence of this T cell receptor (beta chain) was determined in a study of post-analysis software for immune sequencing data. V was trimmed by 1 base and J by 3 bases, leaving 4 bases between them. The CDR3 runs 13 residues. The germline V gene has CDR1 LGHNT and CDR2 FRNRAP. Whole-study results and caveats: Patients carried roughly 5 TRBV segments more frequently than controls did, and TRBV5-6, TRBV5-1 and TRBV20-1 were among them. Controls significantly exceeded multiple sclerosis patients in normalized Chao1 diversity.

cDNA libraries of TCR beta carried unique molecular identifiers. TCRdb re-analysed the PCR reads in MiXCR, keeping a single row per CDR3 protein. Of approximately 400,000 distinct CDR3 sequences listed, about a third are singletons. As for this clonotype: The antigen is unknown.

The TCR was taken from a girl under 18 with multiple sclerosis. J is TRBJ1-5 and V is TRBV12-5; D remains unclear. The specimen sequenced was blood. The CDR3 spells CASGLGHNQPQHF. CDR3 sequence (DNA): TGTGCTAGTGGTTTGGGACACAATCAGCCCCAGCATTTT.